This T cell receptor (beta chain) was captured in a study of PD-1 blockade in classical Hodgkin lymphoma. Study-wide results and caveats: CD4+ TCR diversity climbed significantly by C4D1, unlike CD8+ TCR diversity. Patients excluded were those beginning nivolumab under 1 year after ASCT. Reported findings placed baseline TCR diversity lower in newly diagnosed patients (compared with healthy donors).

Of note for this clone: The antigen remains undetermined.

Assay: immunoSEQ multiplex PCR; the TCRdb copy retains only in-frame clones and omits some. This repertoire shows fewer than 75,000 clones, roughly 91% found once; its top ten account for over 5%. Each and every patient relapsed after autologous stem cell transplantation, and patients got differing brentuximab vedotin exposure. The clonotype comes from a human donor with classical Hodgkin lymphoma. The sequencing used peripheral blood mononuclear cells (PBMCs), collected before the second cycle of nivolumab.

The CDR3 loop reads CSASSGNEQFF. In DNA, the CDR3 is TGCAGTGCTAGTAGCGGCAATGAGCAGTTCTTC. This chain joins TRBV20-1 and TRBJ2-1; perhaps TRBD2 as D (6 bases). The CDR3 consists of 11 residues. Between the trimmed V and J ends, which lost 3 bases and 6 bases, there was a span of 6 bases. The germline CDR1 and CDR2 sequences are DFQATT and SNEGSKA (reference sequence).